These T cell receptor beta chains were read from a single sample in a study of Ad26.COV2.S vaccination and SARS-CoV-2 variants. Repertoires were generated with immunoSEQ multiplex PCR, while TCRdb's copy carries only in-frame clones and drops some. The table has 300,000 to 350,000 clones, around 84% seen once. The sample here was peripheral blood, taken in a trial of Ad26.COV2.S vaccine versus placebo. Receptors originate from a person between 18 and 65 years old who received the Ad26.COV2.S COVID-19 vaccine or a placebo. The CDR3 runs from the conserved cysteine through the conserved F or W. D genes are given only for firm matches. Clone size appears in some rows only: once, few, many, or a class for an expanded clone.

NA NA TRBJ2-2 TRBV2 CASARTNTGELFF TGTGCCAGCGCGCGGACGAACACCGGGGAGCTGTTTTTT
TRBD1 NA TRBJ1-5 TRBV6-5 CASRTGSSNQPQHF TGTGCCAGCCGGACAGGTTCTAGCAATCAGCCCCAGCATTTT
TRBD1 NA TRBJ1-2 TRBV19 CASSTGTGERGYTF TGTGCCAGTAGTACGGGGACAGGCGAAAGAGGCTACACCTTC
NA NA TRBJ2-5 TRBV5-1 CASSLESSAQETQYF TGCGCCAGCAGCTTGGAGTCTAGCGCCCAAGAGACCCAGTACTTC
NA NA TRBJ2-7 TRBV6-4 CASSDRAPSSYEQYF TGTGCCAGCAGTGACCGTGCTCCTAGCTCCTACGAGCAGTACTTC
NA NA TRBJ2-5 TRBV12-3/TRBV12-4 CASSPRGQETQYF TGTGCCAGCAGCCCAAGGGGGCAAGAGACCCAGTACTTC
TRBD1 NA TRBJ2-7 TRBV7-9 CASSLVAGRGEQYF TGTGCCAGCAGCTTGGTGGCAGGCAGGGGGGAGCAGTACTTC
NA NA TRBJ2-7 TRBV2 CASSEGHSSYEQYF TGTGCCAGCAGTGAGGGACATAGCTCCTACGAGCAGTACTTC
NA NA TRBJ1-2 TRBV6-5 CASSYRKGNYGYTF TGTGCCAGCAGTTACCGGAAGGGCAACTATGGCTACACCTTC
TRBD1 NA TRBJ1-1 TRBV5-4 CASSAPKTGLNTEAFF TGTGCCAGCAGCGCCCCTAAGACAGGGCTGAACACTGAAGCTTTCTTT
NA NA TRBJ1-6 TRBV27 CASSWDTINSPLHF TGTGCCAGCAGTTGGGACACCATTAATTCACCCCTCCACTTT
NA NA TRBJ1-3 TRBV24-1 CATSAGRNSGNTIYF TGTGCCACCAGTGCGGGACGAAACTCTGGAAACACCATATATTTT
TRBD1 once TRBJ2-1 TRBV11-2 CASSLQGAGSYNEQFF TGTGCCAGCAGCTTGCAGGGGGCGGGGTCCTACAATGAGCAGTTCTTC
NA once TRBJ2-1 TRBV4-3 CASSQVIGISNEQFF TGCGCCAGCAGCCAAGTTATAGGGATATCCAATGAGCAGTTCTTC
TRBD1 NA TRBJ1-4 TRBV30 CAAGQGNEKLFF TGTGCGGCGGGACAGGGGAATGAAAAACTGTTTTTT
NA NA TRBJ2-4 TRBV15 CATSRDEATKNIQYF TGTGCCACCAGCAGGGACGAAGCCACCAAAAACATTCAGTACTTC
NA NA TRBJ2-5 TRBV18 CASSPDSSRETQYF TGTGCCAGCTCTCCGGACAGCTCGAGGGAGACCCAGTACTTC
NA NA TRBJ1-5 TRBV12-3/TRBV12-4 CASSLASNQPQHF TGTGCCAGCAGTTTAGCTAGCAATCAGCCCCAGCATTTT
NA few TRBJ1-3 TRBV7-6 CASSLGNTIYF TGTGCCAGCAGCTTAGGAAACACCATATATTTT
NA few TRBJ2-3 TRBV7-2 CASSPRPRWGELF TGTGCCAGCAGCCCGCGACCCAGGTGGGGGGAACTTTTT
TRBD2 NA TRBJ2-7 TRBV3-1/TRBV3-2 CASSRRGSGVTEQYF TGTGCCAGCAGCCGCCGCGGAAGCGGGGTTACCGAGCAGTACTTC
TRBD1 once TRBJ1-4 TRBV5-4 CASSSGQGATNEKLFF TGTGCCAGCAGCAGTGGACAGGGGGCAACTAATGAAAAACTGTTTTTT